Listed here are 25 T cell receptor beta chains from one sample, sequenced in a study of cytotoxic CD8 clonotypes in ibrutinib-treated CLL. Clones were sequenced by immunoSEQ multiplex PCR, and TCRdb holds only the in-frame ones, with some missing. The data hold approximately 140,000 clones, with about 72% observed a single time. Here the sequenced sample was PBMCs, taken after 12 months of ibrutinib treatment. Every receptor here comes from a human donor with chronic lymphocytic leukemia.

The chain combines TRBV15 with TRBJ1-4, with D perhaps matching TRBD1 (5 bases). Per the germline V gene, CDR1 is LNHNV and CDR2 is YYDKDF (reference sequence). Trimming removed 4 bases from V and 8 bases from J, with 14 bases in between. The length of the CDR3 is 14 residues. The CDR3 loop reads CATSNRGLGEKLFF. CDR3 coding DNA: TGTGCCACCAGCAACCGGGGCCTGGGGGAAAAACTGTTTTTT.

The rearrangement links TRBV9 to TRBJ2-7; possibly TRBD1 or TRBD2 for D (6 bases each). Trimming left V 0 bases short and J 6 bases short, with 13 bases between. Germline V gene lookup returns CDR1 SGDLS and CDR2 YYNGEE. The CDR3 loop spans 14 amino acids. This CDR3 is CASSVVGGLGEQYF. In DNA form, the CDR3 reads TGTGCCAGCAGCGTAGTAGGGGGACTCGGCGAGCAGTACTTC.

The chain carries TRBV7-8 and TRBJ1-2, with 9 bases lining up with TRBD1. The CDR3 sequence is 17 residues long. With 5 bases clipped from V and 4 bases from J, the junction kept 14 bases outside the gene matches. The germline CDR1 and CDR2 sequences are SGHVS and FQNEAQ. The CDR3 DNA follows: TGTGCCAGCAGCCTTGGACAGGGGCCAACAGGAGGCTATGGCTACACCTTC. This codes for CASSLGQGPTGGYGYTF. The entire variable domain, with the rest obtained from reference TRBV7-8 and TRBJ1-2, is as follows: GAGVSQSPRYKVAKRGQDVALRCDPISGHVSLFWYQQALGQGPEFLTYFQNEAQLDKSGLPSDRFFAERPEGSVSTLKIQRTQQEDSAVYLCASSLGQGPTGGYGYTFGSGTRLTVV.

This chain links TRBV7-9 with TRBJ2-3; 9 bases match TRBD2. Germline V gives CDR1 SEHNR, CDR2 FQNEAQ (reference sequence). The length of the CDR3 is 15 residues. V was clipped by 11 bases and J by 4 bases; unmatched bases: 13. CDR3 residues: CAGSPGGGAPDTQYF. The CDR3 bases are TGTGCCGGAAGCCCTGGCGGGGGGGCCCCAGATACGCAGTATTTT.

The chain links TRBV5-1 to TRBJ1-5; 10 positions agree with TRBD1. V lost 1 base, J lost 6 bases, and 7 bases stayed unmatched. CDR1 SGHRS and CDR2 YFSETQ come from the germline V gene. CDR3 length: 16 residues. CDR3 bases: TGCGCCAGCAGCTTGACCGGGGGACAGGGGACTCAGCCCCAGCATTTT. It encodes CASSLTGGQGTQPQHF.

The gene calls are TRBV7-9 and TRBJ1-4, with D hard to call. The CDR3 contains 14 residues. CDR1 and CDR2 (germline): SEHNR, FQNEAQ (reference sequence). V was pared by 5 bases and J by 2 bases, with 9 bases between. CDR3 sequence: CASSERATNEKLFF. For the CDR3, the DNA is TGTGCCAGCAGCGAAAGGGCTACTAATGAAAAACTGTTTTTT.

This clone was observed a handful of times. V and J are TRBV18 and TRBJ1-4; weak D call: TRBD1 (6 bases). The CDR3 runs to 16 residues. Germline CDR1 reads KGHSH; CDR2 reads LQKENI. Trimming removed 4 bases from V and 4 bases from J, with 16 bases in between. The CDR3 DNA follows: TGTGCCAGCTCACAAAGACAGGAGCCAAATAATGAAAAACTGTTTTTT. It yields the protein CASSQRQEPNNEKLFF.

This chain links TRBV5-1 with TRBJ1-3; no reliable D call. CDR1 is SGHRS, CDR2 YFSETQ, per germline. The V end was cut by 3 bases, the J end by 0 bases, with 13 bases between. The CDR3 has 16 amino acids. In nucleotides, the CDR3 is TGCGCCAGCAGCTCCTTAGGGCAGTTCTCTGGAAACACCATATATTTT. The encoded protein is CASSSLGQFSGNTIYF.

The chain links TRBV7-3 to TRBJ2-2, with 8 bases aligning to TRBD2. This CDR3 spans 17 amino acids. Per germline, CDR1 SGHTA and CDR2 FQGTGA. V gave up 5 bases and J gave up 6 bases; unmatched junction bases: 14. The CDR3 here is CASSPGSGKASPGELFF. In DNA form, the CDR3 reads TGTGCCAGCAGCCCGGGTAGCGGGAAAGCTTCCCCCGGGGAGCTGTTTTTT.

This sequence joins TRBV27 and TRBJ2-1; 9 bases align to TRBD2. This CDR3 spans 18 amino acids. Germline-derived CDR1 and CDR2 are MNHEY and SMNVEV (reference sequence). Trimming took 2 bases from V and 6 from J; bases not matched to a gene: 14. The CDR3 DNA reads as TGTGCCAGCAGTTTAAGGGTAGTAGGGACTAGCTTAAGCAATGAGCAGTTCTTC. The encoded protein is CASSLRVVGTSLSNEQFF.

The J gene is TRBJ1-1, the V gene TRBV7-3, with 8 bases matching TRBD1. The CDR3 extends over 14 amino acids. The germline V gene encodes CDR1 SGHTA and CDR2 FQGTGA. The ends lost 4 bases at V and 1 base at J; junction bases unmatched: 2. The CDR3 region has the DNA TGTGCCAGCAGCTCGGGACAGGCGAACACTGAAGCTTTCTTT. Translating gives CASSSGQANTEAFF.

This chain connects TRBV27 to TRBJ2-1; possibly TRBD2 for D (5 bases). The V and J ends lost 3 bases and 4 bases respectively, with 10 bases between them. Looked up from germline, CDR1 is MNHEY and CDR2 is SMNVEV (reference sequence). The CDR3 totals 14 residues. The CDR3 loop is CASSLEKRYNEQFF. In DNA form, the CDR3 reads TGTGCCAGCAGTTTGGAAAAGCGGTACAATGAGCAGTTCTTC.

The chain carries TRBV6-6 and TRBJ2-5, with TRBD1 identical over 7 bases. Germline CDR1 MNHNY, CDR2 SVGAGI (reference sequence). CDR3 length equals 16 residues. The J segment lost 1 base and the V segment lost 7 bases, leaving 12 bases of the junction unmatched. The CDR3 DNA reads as TGTGCCAGCACTCAAGCGGACAGGTTGGCCCAAGAGACCCAGTACTTC. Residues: CASTQADRLAQETQYF.

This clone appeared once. The DNA for the CDR3 is TGTGCCAGCAGCCCCTCAGCGGGATCTGGAAACACCATATATTTT. Protein sequence: CASSPSAGSGNTIYF. The V and J genes are TRBV7-6 and TRBJ1-3; no firm D call. Germline loops: CDR1 SGHVS, CDR2 FNYEAQ. The CDR3 loop spans 15 amino acids. The ends were cut back, 5 bases at V and 1 base at J, with 12 bases in the middle.

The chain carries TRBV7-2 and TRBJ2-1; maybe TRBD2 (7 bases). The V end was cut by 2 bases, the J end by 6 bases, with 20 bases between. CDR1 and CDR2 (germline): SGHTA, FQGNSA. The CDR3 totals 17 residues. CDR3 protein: CASSLPPGGGSRNEQFF. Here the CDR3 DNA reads TGTGCCAGCAGCTTACCCCCGGGCGGGGGCTCTCGCAATGAGCAGTTCTTC.

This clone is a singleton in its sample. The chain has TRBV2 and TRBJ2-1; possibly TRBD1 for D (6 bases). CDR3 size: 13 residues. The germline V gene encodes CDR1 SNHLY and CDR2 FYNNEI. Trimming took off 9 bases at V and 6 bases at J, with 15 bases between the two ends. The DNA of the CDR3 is TGTGCCAGTTACAGGGTTGGGGGCAATGAGCAGTTCTTC. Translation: CASYRVGGNEQFF. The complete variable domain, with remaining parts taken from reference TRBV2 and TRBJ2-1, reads EPEVTQTPSHQVTQMGQEVILRCVPISNHLYFYWYRQILGQKVEFLVSFYNNEISEKSEIFDDQFSVERPDGSNFTLKIRSTKLEDSAMYFCASYRVGGNEQFFGPGTRLTVL.

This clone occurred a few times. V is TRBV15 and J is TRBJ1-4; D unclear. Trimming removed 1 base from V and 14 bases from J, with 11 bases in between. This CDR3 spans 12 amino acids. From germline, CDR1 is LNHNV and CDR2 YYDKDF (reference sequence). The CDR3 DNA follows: TGTGCCACCAGCAGAGCAATAGGGAGTCTGTTTTTT. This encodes CATSRAIGSLFF.

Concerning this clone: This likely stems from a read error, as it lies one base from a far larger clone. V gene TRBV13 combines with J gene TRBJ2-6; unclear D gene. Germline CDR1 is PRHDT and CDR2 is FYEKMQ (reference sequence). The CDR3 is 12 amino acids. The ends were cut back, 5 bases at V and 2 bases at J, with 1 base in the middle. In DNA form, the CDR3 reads TGTGCCAGCAGCACTGGGGCCAACGTCCTGACTTTC. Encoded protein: CASSTGANVLTF.

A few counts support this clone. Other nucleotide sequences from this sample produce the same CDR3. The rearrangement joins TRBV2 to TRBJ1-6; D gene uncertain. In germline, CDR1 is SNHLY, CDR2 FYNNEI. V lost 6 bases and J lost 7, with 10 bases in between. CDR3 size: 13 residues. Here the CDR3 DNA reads TGTGCCAGCAGGGGAGACGGAAATTCACCCCTCCACTTT. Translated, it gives CASRGDGNSPLHF.

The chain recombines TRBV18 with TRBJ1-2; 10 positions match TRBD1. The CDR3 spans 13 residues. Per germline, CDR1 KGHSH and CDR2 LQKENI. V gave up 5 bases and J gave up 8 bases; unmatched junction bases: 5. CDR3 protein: CASSSPGQGGYTF. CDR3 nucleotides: TGTGCCAGCTCATCGCCGGGACAGGGGGGCTACACCTTC.

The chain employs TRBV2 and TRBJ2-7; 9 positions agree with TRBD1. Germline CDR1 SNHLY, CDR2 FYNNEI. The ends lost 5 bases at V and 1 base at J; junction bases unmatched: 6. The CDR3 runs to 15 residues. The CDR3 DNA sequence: TGTGCCAGCAGTCGCACCGGGACAGGGTCCTACGAGCAGTACTTC. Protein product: CASSRTGTGSYEQYF. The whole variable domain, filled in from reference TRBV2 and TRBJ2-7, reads EPEVTQTPSHQVTQMGQEVILRCVPISNHLYFYWYRQILGQKVEFLVSFYNNEISEKSEIFDDQFSVERPDGSNFTLKIRSTKLEDSAMYFCASSRTGTGSYEQYFGPGTRLTVT.

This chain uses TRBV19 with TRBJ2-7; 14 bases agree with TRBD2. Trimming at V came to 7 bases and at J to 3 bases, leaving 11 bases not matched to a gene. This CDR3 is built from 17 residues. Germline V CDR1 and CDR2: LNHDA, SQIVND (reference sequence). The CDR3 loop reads CASTGTSGSSSFYEQYF. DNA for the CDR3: TGTGCCAGTACGGGGACTAGCGGGAGTTCTAGTTTCTACGAGCAGTACTTC.

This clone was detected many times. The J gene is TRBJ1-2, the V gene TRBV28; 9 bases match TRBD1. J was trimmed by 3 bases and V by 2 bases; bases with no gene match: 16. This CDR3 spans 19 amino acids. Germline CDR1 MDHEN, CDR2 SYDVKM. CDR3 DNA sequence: TGTGCCAGCAGTTTAGGCCTAATTTGGACAGGGGAGGATGACTATGGCTACACCTTC. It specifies CASSLGLIWTGEDDYGYTF.

The CDR3: CASSPRLAQNEQFF. In DNA form, the CDR3 reads TGTGCCAGCAGTCCAAGACTAGCTCAGAATGAGCAGTTCTTC. This rearrangement joins TRBV28 to TRBJ2-1, with 7 bases lining up with TRBD2. The germline gives CDR1 MDHEN, CDR2 SYDVKM. J was trimmed by 7 bases and V by 5 bases; bases with no gene match: 8. CDR3 length: 14 amino acids.

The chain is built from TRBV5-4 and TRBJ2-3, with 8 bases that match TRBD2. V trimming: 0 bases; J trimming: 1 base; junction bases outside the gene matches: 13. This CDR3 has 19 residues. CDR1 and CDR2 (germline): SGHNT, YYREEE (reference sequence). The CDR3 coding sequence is TGTGCCAGCAGCTTGGCTGTAGGGTCGCGGGGGGTGGGCACAGATACGCAGTATTTT. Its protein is CASSLAVGSRGVGTDTQYF.